This entry describes one T cell receptor beta chain. As yet, its antigen is unknown. This entry belongs to a study of graft-versus-host responses after intestinal transplantation. The table came from immunoSEQ multiplex PCR; TCRdb's copy has only in-frame clones and leaves some out. The sample yields some 31,000 clones, around nine tenths seen once. Study observations and caveats: Graft-versus-host to host-versus-graft clonal ratios in allografts were high in patients with graft-donor T cell macrochimerism.

The TCR originated in a human patient who received an intestinal transplant, so some T cells may come from the graft donor. Sequencing was performed on PBMCs, taken around 480 days after intestinal transplantation.

DNA of the CDR3: TGTGCCAGCGCTTTTGGGGGGGCGCCGGGCGGGGAGCTGTTTTTT. Translated: CASAFGGAPGGELFF. The rearrangement uses TRBV27 and TRBJ2-2, with D tentatively TRBD2 (7 bases). This CDR3 is built from 15 residues. The germline CDR1 and CDR2 sequences are MNHEY and SMNVEV (reference sequence). Trimming took 8 bases from V and 7 from J, leaving 20 bases between them.